This T cell receptor beta chain derives from a study of blood T cell repertoires in COVID-19. Only in-frame clones appear in the TCRdb table, and some are missing; sequencing was by immunoSEQ multiplex PCR. The top ten clones hold approximately 0.6% of a sample with some 140,000 clones, approximately 86% of them seen once. Germline loops: CDR1 MNHEY, CDR2 SVGAGI. Trimming at V came to 9 bases and at J to 2 bases, leaving 7 bases not matched to a gene. The CDR3 is made up of 13 amino acids. Material: peripheral blood. The V and J genes are TRBV6-5 and TRBJ2-7; 7 bases agree with TRBD1. This receptor was taken from a man in his 60s with COVID-19, enrolled during active disease. CDR3 loop: CASSGTAAYEQYF. The CDR3, as DNA: TGTGCCAGTTCGGGGACAGCAGCCTACGAGCAGTACTTC.